This is a list of T cell receptor beta chains from one sample in a study of T cell responses to AZD1222 COVID-19 vaccine. Profiling relied on immunoSEQ multiplex PCR, and the TCRdb table lists in-frame clones only, not all of them. Seen here are around 120,000 clones, about nine tenths observed once, and the top ten hold about 5%. The specimen was peripheral blood, collected on day 0 of AZD1222 vaccination. Source of these receptors: an adult in good health. Both conserved end residues are part of each CDR3. A D gene is named only where the DNA matches it firmly. Only some rows state a clone size, as once, few, many or a class for expanded clones.

size,J,D,V,CDR3,DNA
-,TRBJ1-1,TRBD1,TRBV20-1,CSASRTGIVEAFF,TGCAGTGCTAGTAGGACAGGGATCGTTGAAGCTTTCTTT
-,TRBJ2-2,TRBD2,TRBV7-2,CASSFRTSGGTVTGELFF,TGTGCCAGCAGCTTCCGGACTAGCGGGGGCACGGTGACCGGGGAGCTGTTTTTT
once,TRBJ1-6,-,TRBV6-1,CASSEFIGAQYNSPLHF,TGTGCCAGCAGTGAATTTATAGGGGCCCAATATAATTCACCCCTCCACTTT
-,TRBJ2-2,TRBD2,TRBV4-1,CASSQDRDYNWANTGELFF,TGCGCCAGCAGCCAAGATCGGGACTACAATTGGGCGAACACCGGGGAGCTGTTTTTT
-,TRBJ2-7,TRBD2,TRBV4-2,CASSSSGGSDEQYF,TGTGCCAGCAGCTCATCGGGAGGGAGTGACGAGCAGTACTTC
-,TRBJ2-5,TRBD2,TRBV6-1,CASSEAQGGGETQYF,TGTGCCAGCAGTGAAGCTCAAGGCGGGGGAGAGACCCAGTACTTC
few,TRBJ2-3,TRBD2,TRBV5-1,CASSSSSGGPTDTQYF,TGCGCCAGCAGCAGTTCTAGCGGGGGGCCCACAGATACGCAGTATTTT
-,TRBJ2-1,TRBD2,TRBV2,CASMLESGGNEQFF,TGTGCCAGCATGCTTGAGTCCGGGGGGAATGAGCAGTTCTTC
-,TRBJ2-7,TRBD1,TRBV15,CATSEGAGQSHEQYF,TGTGCCACCAGCGAGGGGGCCGGTCAATCCCACGAGCAGTACTTC
-,TRBJ2-6,-,TRBV7-3,CASSLWGWPGANVLTF,TGTGCCAGCAGCTTATGGGGTTGGCCTGGGGCCAACGTCCTGACTTTC
once,TRBJ2-1,TRBD2,TRBV2,CASSEEAAGGINEQFF,TGTGCCAGCAGTGAAGAGGCAGCGGGGGGTATCAATGAGCAGTTCTTC
-,TRBJ1-1,-,TRBV12-3/TRBV12-4,CASSRQENTEAFF,TGTGCCAGCAGTAGACAGGAAAACACTGAAGCTTTCTTT
-,TRBJ1-5,-,TRBV27,CASRGGSRPELPQHF,TGTGCCAGCAGGGGCGGGTCCAGGCCTGAACTACCCCAGCATTTT
-,TRBJ2-6,-,TRBV19,CASSIRAHSGANVLTF,TGTGCCAGTAGTATTCGGGCTCACTCTGGGGCCAACGTCCTGACTTTC
-,TRBJ2-7,-,TRBV9,CASSPRDTRSYEQYF,TGTGCCAGCAGCCCGCGGGACACTCGCTCCTACGAGCAGTACTTC
-,TRBJ2-5,-,TRBV7-7,CASSLGPSQETQYF,TGTGCTAGCAGCTTAGGACCGAGCCAAGAGACCCAGTACTTC
-,TRBJ2-7,-,TRBV9,CASSGGAPYEQYF,TGTGCCAGCAGCGGGGGAGCGCCATACGAGCAGTACTTC
-,TRBJ1-6,TRBD1,TRBV6-5,CASRGTGVGSPLHF,TGTGCCAGCAGAGGGACAGGCGTGGGTTCACCCCTCCACTTT
-,TRBJ2-7,TRBD2,TRBV7-2,CASKSSGGSYEQYF,TGTGCCAGCAAATCTAGCGGGGGATCCTACGAGCAGTACTTC
once,TRBJ2-3,TRBD2,TRBV6-6,CASSHAGTSLGTDTQYF,TGTGCCAGCAGTCACGCCGGGACTAGTCTGGGCACAGATACGCAGTATTTT
-,TRBJ2-2,-,TRBV5-1,CASSPGTMNTGELFF,TGCGCCAGCAGCCCCGGGACAATGAACACCGGGGAGCTGTTTTTT
-,TRBJ2-1,-,TRBV7-2,CASSLIQGSYNEQFF,TGTGCCAGCAGCTTAATACAGGGCTCCTACAATGAGCAGTTCTTC
-,TRBJ1-3,-,TRBV25-1,CASSEFGDSGNTIYF,TGTGCCAGCAGTGAATTTGGGGACTCTGGAAACACCATATATTTT
-,TRBJ1-4,-,TRBV5-1,CASSPAGNGEKLFF,TGCGCCAGCAGCCCCGCCGGGAATGGGGAAAAACTGTTTTTT
-,TRBJ1-3,-,TRBV18,CASSPPIGNTIYF,TGTGCCAGCTCACCACCGATCGGAAACACCATATATTTT
-,TRBJ1-2,-,TRBV2,CASSDRDIRNYGYTF,TGTGCCAGCAGTGACCGGGACATTCGTAACTATGGCTACACCTTC
-,TRBJ1-4,-,TRBV18,CASSPNWGANEKLFF,TGTGCCAGCTCACCGAACTGGGGTGCTAATGAAAAACTGTTTTTT
once,TRBJ1-2,-,TRBV6-5,CASSYLAGLNYGYTF,TGTGCCAGCAGTTACTTGGCGGGATTGAACTATGGCTACACCTTC
once,TRBJ1-1,-,TRBV18,CASSGQKNTEAFF,TGTGCCAGCTCTGGACAGAAGAACACTGAAGCTTTCTTT
-,TRBJ2-3,TRBD1,TRBV5-1,CASSLVGGFATDTQYF,TGCGCCAGCAGCTTGGTAGGGGGCTTTGCGACAGATACGCAGTATTTT
-,TRBJ1-3,-,TRBV7-6,CASSLGQGFSGNTIYF,TGTGCCAGCAGCTTAGGTCAGGGTTTCTCTGGAAACACCATATATTTT
-,TRBJ2-7,-,TRBV13,CASSLEGTEDSYEQYF,TGTGCCAGCAGCTTAGAAGGGACCGAAGACTCCTACGAGCAGTACTTC
few,TRBJ2-1,-,TRBV3-1/TRBV3-2,CASSPLMGQSSYNEQFF,TGTGCCAGCAGTCCTCTTATGGGTCAGAGCTCCTACAATGAGCAGTTCTTC
-,TRBJ1-1,-,TRBV2,CATLPLERGDEAFF,TGTGCCACACTACCGTTAGAGAGGGGCGATGAAGCTTTCTTT
-,TRBJ1-5,TRBD1,TRBV10-3,CAIGQGVDQPQHF,TGTGCCATAGGACAGGGTGTCGATCAGCCCCAGCATTTT
-,TRBJ2-7,TRBD1,TRBV28,CASSPWGTGPYEQYF,TGTGCCAGCAGTCCTTGGGGGACAGGGCCTTACGAGCAGTACTTC
-,TRBJ2-1,-,TRBV7-2,CASSLGMGSSYNEQFF,TGTGCCAGCAGCTTAGGAATGGGGTCGTCCTACAATGAGCAGTTCTTC
-,TRBJ2-3,TRBD2,TRBV10-3,CAISSGTSYRTDTQYF,TGTGCCATCAGTTCCGGGACTAGCTATCGGACAGATACGCAGTATTTT
-,TRBJ1-1,-,TRBV4-2,CASQYEMNTEAFF,TGTGCCAGCCAGTATGAGATGAACACTGAAGCTTTCTTT
-,TRBJ2-1,TRBD2,TRBV29-1,CSVAGGEQFF,TGCAGCGTTGCCGGGGGGGAGCAGTTCTTC